These 9 T cell receptor beta chains originate from one sample sequenced in a study of T cells after yellow fever vaccination (dated by TCRdb to between 2018 and 2021). In light of the paper, this sample's treatment or condition label describes: live attenuated yellow fever vaccine strain. Library preparation was by 5' RACE. Instrument used: Illumina NovaSeq 6000. TCRdb reprocessed the public reads (quality trimming at Q25 with fastp, clone calling with MiXCR) and kept in-frame beta chains. Each record represents a unique CDR3 protein, reported with the most common genes and DNA among its rows. The sample profile shows roughly 320,000 distinct CDR3 sequences; about 11% of them were found once. The ten largest clones capture 2.5% to 4% of the sample. This specimen was CD4+ T cells sorted from PBMCs, taken 45 days after the yellow fever booster vaccination. These receptors all stem from a man aged 18-30 years who received the YFV17D yellow fever vaccine.

J is TRBJ2-5 and V is TRBV7-2, with TRBD1 as a possible D gene (6 bases). From germline, CDR1 is SGHTA and CDR2 FQGNSA. V dropped 2 bases and J dropped 5 bases, with 12 bases sitting between them. The CDR3 runs to 14 residues. The CDR3, as DNA: TGTGCCAGCAGCTTATTACAGGGAGTGGAGACCCAGTACTTC. Its protein is CASSLLQGVETQYF. Full variable domain (remainder filled in from reference TRBV7-2 and TRBJ2-5): GAGVSQSPSNKVTEKGKDVELRCDPISGHTALYWYRQSLGQGLEFLIYFQGNSAPDKSGLPSDRFSAERTGGSVSTLTIQRTQQEDSAVYLCASSLLQGVETQYFGPGTRLLVL.

This clonotype was seen a handful of times. J is TRBJ1-4 and V is TRBV7-9; the D is unclear. CDR1 is SEHNR, CDR2 FQNEAQ, per germline (reference sequence). The length of the CDR3 is 17 residues. Trimming pared 5 bases from V and 0 bases from J, leaving 16 bases between. CDR3 amino acids: CASSRGFLMSTNEKLFF. Written as DNA, the CDR3 is TGTGCCAGCAGCCGGGGATTTCTTATGTCAACTAATGAAAAACTGTTTTTT.

This rearrangement joins TRBV6-5 to TRBJ2-1; 9 bases align to TRBD2. CDR1 and CDR2 (germline): MNHEY, SVGAGI. The CDR3 loop spans 14 amino acids. The V gene end was trimmed by 7 bases and the J gene end by 5 bases; junction bases not matched to a gene: 6. As DNA, the CDR3 is TGTGCCAGCACAGATAGCGGGGGCCACAATGAGCAGTTCTTC. Translation gives CASTDSGGHNEQFF.

The genes are TRBV28 and TRBJ1-2; 8 nucleotides agree with TRBD1. The CDR3 runs 15 residues. Germline assignment: CDR1 MDHEN and CDR2 SYDVKM. The trim removed 5 bases at V and 2 bases at J, leaving 7 bases unmatched. CDR3 sequence reads: CASSPRQGWNYGYTF. For the CDR3, the DNA is TGTGCCAGCAGTCCAAGACAGGGGTGGAACTATGGCTACACCTTC.

This sequence joins TRBV5-1 and TRBJ2-5; D perhaps matches TRBD1 (5 bases). This CDR3 contains 13 residues. V dropped 6 bases and J dropped 2 bases, with 11 bases sitting between them. CDR1 SGHRS and CDR2 YFSETQ come from the germline V gene. CDR3 loop: CASNGRGQETQYF. DNA for the CDR3: TGCGCCAGCAACGGAAGGGGTCAAGAGACCCAGTACTTC.

CDR3 in amino acids: CASSRPHASYEQYV. DNA of the CDR3: TGTGCCAGCAGTCGACCTCATGCATCCTACGAGCAGTACGTC. The chain recombines TRBV28 with TRBJ2-7; D call uncertain. V lost 5 bases to trimming and J lost 1 base, with 12 bases between them. The CDR3 has 14 amino acids. Germline assignment: CDR1 MDHEN and CDR2 SYDVKM.

V is TRBV7-7 and J is TRBJ2-3; 8 positions agree with TRBD1. This CDR3 contains 16 residues. The J segment lost 0 bases and the V segment lost 5 bases, leaving 7 bases of the junction unmatched. Per the germline V gene, CDR1 is SSHAT and CDR2 is FNYEAQ (reference sequence). As DNA, the CDR3 is TGTGCCAGCAGCCCCTGGACAGGGTGGAGCACAGATACGCAGTATTTT. Translated: CASSPWTGWSTDTQYF.

This clonotype was counted a few times. This chain joins TRBV15 and TRBJ1-2, with TRBD1 matching 7 bases. With 3 bases clipped from V and 4 bases from J, the junction kept 17 bases outside the gene matches. The CDR3 covers 18 residues. Germline lookup yields CDR1 LNHNV and CDR2 YYDKDF (reference sequence). CDR3 region: CATSRIERRDSVVYGYTF. CDR3 nucleotides: TGTGCCACCAGCAGGATAGAACGCCGGGACAGCGTTGTCTATGGCTACACCTTC.

Only a few counts were recorded for this clonotype. The chain couples TRBV7-2 to TRBJ1-2; the match to TRBD1 covers 9 bases. With V trimmed by 3 bases and J by 2 bases, 1 base remained unmatched. CDR1 SGHTA and CDR2 FQGNSA come from the germline V gene. There are 14 residues in the CDR3. Written as DNA, the CDR3 is TGTGCCAGCAGCTTCGGACAGGGGAACTATGGCTACACCTTC. Its translation is CASSFGQGNYGYTF.